This section outlines one TCR beta chain sequence together with its context. Its antigen remains undetermined. One base away there is no much larger clone; base qualities are not given. V and J are truncated by 0 bases and 6 bases respectively, leaving an intervening sequence of 13 bases. The CDR3 spans 15 residues, from the cysteine through the phenylalanine. Kept here is only the CDR3 DNA, which spans 45 bases and is read in frame from base 1. Via the germline V gene, CDR1 is SGHAT and CDR2 FQNNGV. The library was generated by the immunoSEQ multiplex PCR assay. A mixture of 60 forward primers for TCR Vbeta segments and 13 reverse primers for TCR Jbeta segments was used in the multiplex PCR. The CDR3 region of rearranged TCR beta genes was amplified from genomic DNA by a multiplex PCR assay. The amplified TCR beta libraries were sequenced on the Illumina HiSeq System as 87-base-pair reads. The original methods were these. A later analysis tallied 75 million to 95 million unique TCR beta chains across the roughly 610 repertoires, and around 12 million of those chains were shared by two or more donors. To remove PCR and sequencing errors, raw reads were error-corrected and collapsed into unique sequences using a nearest-neighbor algorithm that merged closely related sequences. Alignment of CDR3 sequences to IMGT reference sequences was used to assign V, D and J gene segments. For a sequence to be retained, at least a six-nucleotide match to both a V gene segment and a J gene segment was required. Rearrangements were called productive when the CDR3 lacked stop codons and stayed in frame with V and J; all others were non-productive. CDR3 was defined by IMGT convention, running from the second conserved V-encoded cysteine to the conserved J-encoded phenylalanine. In an earlier analysis of around 640 of the donors, sequences lacking an unambiguous match to a single V gene segment were excluded. In an earlier analysis of 587 of the donors, V segments were called functional above 56.7% productive rearrangements and were called segregating when the between-donor standard deviation exceeded 5%. A statistical classification framework was developed to diagnose cytomegalovirus status using the catalog of TCR beta chain sequences. A later analysis assigned V and J genes by comparing TCR nucleotide sequences with IMGT/GENE-DB human TR gene sequences. Using the TCRdist pipeline, a later analysis assigned CDR3 sequences along with most-parsimonious VDJ recombination scenarios. A later analysis defined each TCR beta chain by its CDR3 amino acid sequence plus V-gene family, and excluded reads lacking a unique V-gene family. To address suspected cross-contamination and a sequencing artifact, a later analysis removed over 500 highly shared, low-generation-probability nucleotide sequences. In a later analysis, a clonal expansion index was calculated for each public chain from normalized within-repertoire ranks of inferred template counts. Generation probabilities in a later analysis came from a VDJ recombination model fitted to out-of-frame rearrangements, and those results were checked against IGoR. Hypergeometric tests were used in a later analysis to score TCR-TCR, TCR-HLA and TCR-CMV co-occurrence, with a repertoire-size bias correction applied to the TCR pairs. To estimate false discovery rates, a later analysis permuted the HLA or CMV assignments 20 times. In a later analysis, co-occurring TCRs were grouped using DBSCAN, and TCRdist sequence similarity was added for clustering within HLA-allele-positive subsets. Repertoires with fewer than 30,000 or more than 120,000 public chains were left out of co-occurrence clustering, as were about 5 repertoires with anomalous nucleotide sharing. This is the immuneACCESS table as TCRdb keeps it, with only in-frame sequences that have V and J called. A part of the clones is gone; compared with another copy, unresolved V genes explain less than half, and the rest is unexplained. The DNA was the basis for D and trimming; V, J and clone size are from that table. Across this sample there are more than 80,000 clones, with 55% to 65% seen only once. About 15% of the sample is in the top ten clones.

In total, fewer than 750 healthy bone marrow donors made up the cohort. At the time of sampling, every cohort member was nominally healthy, though immune exposures that went unrecorded were likely present. The donor tested CMV seropositive, placing the donor among the 290 or so seropositive members of the cohort. A peripheral blood sample was collected from each donor, and TCR beta sequencing was performed on peripheral blood mononuclear cells. Genomic DNA extraction from the blood cell samples was performed with the Qiagen DNeasy Blood Extraction Kit. The sample belongs to a study of cytomegalovirus exposure and HLA in healthy donors (dated by TCRdb to the late 2010s). In the study overall: An earlier analysis of some 600 of the donors reported around 280 Gb of sequence data and 95 million to 120 million unique TCR beta sequences obtained from roughly 180 million T cells. The study was designed to test whether signatures of past pathogen exposure could be identified by cataloging public T cell receptors. In a later analysis, previously published TCR beta repertoires from 550 to 750 donors were re-analyzed and high-resolution HLA genotyping was added so that TCR occurrence patterns could be studied. All discovery cohort repertoires had been generated on a single sequencing platform. The study combined high-throughput TCR immunosequencing, statistical association of individual TCRs with disease status, and machine learning to predict cytomegalovirus infection status. In a later genetic analysis, genome-wide SNP genotypes for about 65% of the 666 donors were used, and that subset was treated as a discovery cohort. Approximately 310 gigabases of sequencing data and tens of millions of unique TCR sequences were included in an early release covering about 600 HLA-typed donors. Across some 400 genotyped donors of the cohort, an average of approximately 200,000 unique TCR beta nucleotide sequences per donor were sequenced, and approximately 19% of those sequences were non-productive. The T cell repertoires of 670 or so subjects were profiled by immunosequencing and related to cytomegalovirus serostatus. Five DR-DQ haplotypes were treated as single units for association and clustering because of strong linkage in the cohort. Donor age, sex, ethnicity and CMV serostatus were collected together with the repertoire data. Rather than using new phenotypic data, the later analysis identified candidate immune exposures from TCR beta sequences and from how often those sequences occurred across donors. Besides the first cohort of under 700 subjects, a separate validation cohort made up of 120 different subjects was used. In an earlier analysis of roughly 580 of the donors, high-throughput TCR beta sequencing was used to judge whether each TCR beta V gene segment behaved as functional or pseudogenic. The number of typed donors differed by locus: about 620-640 for A, B, C, DRB1 and DQB1; some 500 for DQA1; around 580 for DPA1; and some 450 for DPB1. Class I and class II HLA loci were covered by the typing at four-digit resolution. Among the approximately 400 genotyped donors, approximately 76% belonged to the genetic ancestry cluster associated with self-reported Caucasian donors. On the study overall, not on this receptor specifically: Because HLA typing was unavailable for some donors at each locus, only the typed subset was used in association tests. In a later analysis, TCR association rates were found to vary across HLA loci, with the most associated TCRs seen for DRB1 alleles and the fewest for HLA-C alleles. The authors suggested that the approach could potentially be generalized to other disease states and immunological phenotypes. In both the original and validation cohorts, the classifier was reported to diagnose cytomegalovirus status with high specificity and sensitivity. The study gave a list of about 160 TCR beta chains associated with cytomegalovirus. The earlier analysis of approximately 560 of the donors excluded 15 to 20 rarely observed V segments, including chromosome 9 orphons, because counts were too low. When HLA alleles, especially DR and DQ, strongly co-occurred, attributing TCR associations to individual alleles was difficult. Roughly uniform sequencing depth across donors was assumed in presence/absence analyses, although this assumption may not hold. The 87-base-pair reads could not distinguish some IMGT-functional V segments, including TRBV6-2 and TRBV6-3, so those segments were excluded. Most CMV-associated TCR beta chains appeared to be HLA-restricted in a later analysis, and the HLA associations seemed to be driven largely by CMV exposure. A later genetic analysis reported fewer N-insertions in productive TCRs among donors in an Asian-associated ancestry cluster than the approximately 700-donor mean. In vitro tests confirmed that a few of the cytomegalovirus-associated TCR beta chains recognize cytomegalovirus antigens. In an earlier analysis of some 550 of the donors, most TCR beta V segments were observed in productive rearrangements about 87% or about 30% of the time, broadly matching IMGT annotations. In a later analysis, about 16,000 TCR beta sequences were associated with specific HLA alleles at a false discovery rate of 0.05. Most TCR sequences were seen in very few donors, while some public TCRs were found in many individuals. According to a later analysis, parvovirus B19, influenza, CMV and Epstein-Barr virus appeared linked to several top co-occurrence clusters. Linkage disequilibrium might explain the correlated functional status among segregating V segments, but an unknown experimental factor could not be excluded. An association between a missense DCLRE1C variant and V-gene and J-gene trimming of TCR beta chains was found in a later genetic analysis and replicated in an independent cohort. A cluster of highly shared sequence variants was judged likely to represent a technical artifact of the sequencing pipeline. CMV serostatus was the only immune exposure information available for the cohort. In a later analysis, HLA-associated TCR beta chains showed more clonal expansion and lower generation probabilities than non-associated chains that were equally common. A further reported finding was that TCR beta sequences accurately predicted the HLA-A and HLA-B alleles for most subjects in the first cohort. The cohort was sequenced for TCR beta chains only, and without alpha or paired-chain data the features that could be detected were limited.

Here the chain combines TRBV11-2 and TRBJ2-3; no D gene call is confident. The source of this sequence is a woman aged 40 to 50 in good health and CMV-seropositive. Material for sequencing was PBMCs. The CDR3 protein: CASSLEARPTDTQYF. The nucleotide sequence reads as follows: TGTGCCAGCAGCTTAGAAGCGAGGCCCACCGATACGCAGTATTTT.